This TCR beta chain derives from a study of T-cell reconstitution after alpha-beta-depleted transplantation in children. Molecular barcoding with unique molecular identifiers was used for the TCRbeta library. TCRdb processed the PCR reads anew with MiXCR; each CDR3 protein has one entry. The data contain more than 400,000 distinct CDR3 sequences, roughly 44% of them singletons. About this clonotype: Antigen specificity is unknown.

The CDR3 is made up of 12 amino acids. Trimming at V came to 6 bases and at J to 11 bases, leaving 8 bases not matched to a gene. The germline CDR1 and CDR2 sequences are SQVTM and ANQGSEA. Notes on the study in general: Recipient T cells and thymic progenitors that survived gave rise to the high TCRbeta diversity observed at day 60 in some patients. Reports say that about two months after transplant, the alpha-beta T cells came out of several hundred graft clones that had expanded.

The rearrangement uses TRBV29-1 and TRBJ2-4, with TRBD1 identical over 9 bases. This specimen consisted of PBMCs, obtained before TCRalphabeta/CD19-depleted stem cell transplant. This TCR was sampled from a girl aged 2-10 years with aplastic anemia, due to receive a stem cell transplant. CDR3 sequence: CSVRTGEGVQYF. The CDR3 DNA is TGCAGCGTGCGGACAGGGGAGGGGGTTCAGTACTTC.